This TCR beta chain was found in a study of neurological immune-mediated disorders. One entry per CDR3 protein results from TCRdb running MiXCR on the 5' RACE reads. The sample lists tens of thousands of distinct CDR3 sequences, approximately 5.8% occurring once. There are many counts of this clonotype. Indicated time point: longitudinal time-point 2. The V end lost 2 bases, the J end lost 5 bases, and 10 bases lay between the germline ends. This CDR3 has 13 residues. Per the germline V gene, CDR1 is SGHRS and CDR2 is YFSETQ. The receptor comes from an older woman with multiple sclerosis. Source material: PBMCs. V is TRBV5-1 and J is TRBJ2-5, with a weak D call TRBD1 (5 bases). DNA of the CDR3: TGCGCCAGCAGCTTAACAGGATCCGAGACCCAGTACTTC. Its protein product is CASSLTGSETQYF. Full variable domain (rest looked up from reference TRBV5-1 and TRBJ2-5): KAGVTQTPRYLIKTRGQQVTLSCSPISGHRSVSWYQQTPGQGLQFLFEYFSETQRNKGNFPGRFSGRQFSNSRSEMNVSTLELGDSALYLCASSLTGSETQYFGPGTRLLVL.